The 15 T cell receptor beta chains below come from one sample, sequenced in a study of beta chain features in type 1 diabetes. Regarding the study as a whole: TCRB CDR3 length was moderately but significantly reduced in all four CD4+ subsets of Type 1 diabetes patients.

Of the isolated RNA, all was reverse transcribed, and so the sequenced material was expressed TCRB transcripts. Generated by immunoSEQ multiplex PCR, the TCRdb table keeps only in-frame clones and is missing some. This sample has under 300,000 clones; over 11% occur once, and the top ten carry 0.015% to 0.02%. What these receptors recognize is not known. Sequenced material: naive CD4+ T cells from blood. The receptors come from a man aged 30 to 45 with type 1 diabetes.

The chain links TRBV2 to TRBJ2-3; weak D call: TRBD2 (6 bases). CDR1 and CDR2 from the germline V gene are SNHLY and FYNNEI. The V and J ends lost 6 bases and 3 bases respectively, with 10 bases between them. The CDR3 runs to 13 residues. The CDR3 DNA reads TGTGCCAGCAGGTTGCGGGAAACAGATACGCAGTATTTT. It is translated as CASRLRETDTQYF. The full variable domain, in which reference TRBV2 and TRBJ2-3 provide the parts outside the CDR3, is EPEVTQTPSHQVTQMGQEVILRCVPISNHLYFYWYRQILGQKVEFLVSFYNNEISEKSEIFDDQFSVERPDGSNFTLKIRSTKLEDSAMYFCASRLRETDTQYFGPGTRLTVL.

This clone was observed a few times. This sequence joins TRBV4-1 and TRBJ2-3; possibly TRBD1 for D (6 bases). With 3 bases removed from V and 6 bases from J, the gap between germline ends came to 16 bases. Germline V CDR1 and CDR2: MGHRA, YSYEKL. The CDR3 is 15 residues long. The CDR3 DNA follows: TGCGCCAGCAGCCAGACCCGGGACACCATTGATACGCAGTATTTT. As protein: CASSQTRDTIDTQYF.

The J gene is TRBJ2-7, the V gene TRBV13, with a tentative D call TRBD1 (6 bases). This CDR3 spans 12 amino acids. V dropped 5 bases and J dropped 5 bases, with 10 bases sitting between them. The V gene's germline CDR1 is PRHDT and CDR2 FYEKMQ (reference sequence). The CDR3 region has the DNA TGTGCCAGCAGCAGAGGACAGAACGAGCAGTACTTC. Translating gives CASSRGQNEQYF. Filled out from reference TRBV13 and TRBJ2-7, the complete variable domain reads AAGVIQSPRHLIKEKRETATLKCYPIPRHDTVYWYQQGPGQDPQFLISFYEKMQSDKGSIPDRFSAQQFSDYHSELNMSSLELGDSALYFCASSRGQNEQYFGPGTRLTVT.

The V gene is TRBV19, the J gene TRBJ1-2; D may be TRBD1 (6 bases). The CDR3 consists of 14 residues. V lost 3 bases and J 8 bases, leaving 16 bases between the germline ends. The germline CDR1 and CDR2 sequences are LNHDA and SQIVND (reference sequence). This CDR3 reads CASSIDTGNYGYTF. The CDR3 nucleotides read TGTGCCAGTAGTATTGATACAGGGAATTACGGCTACACCTTC. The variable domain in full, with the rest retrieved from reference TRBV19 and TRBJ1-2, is DGGITQSPKYLFRKEGQNVTLSCEQNLNHDAMYWYRQDPGQGLRLIYYSQIVNDFQKGDIAEGYSVSREKKESFPLTVTSAQKNPTAFYLCASSIDTGNYGYTFGSGTRLTVV.

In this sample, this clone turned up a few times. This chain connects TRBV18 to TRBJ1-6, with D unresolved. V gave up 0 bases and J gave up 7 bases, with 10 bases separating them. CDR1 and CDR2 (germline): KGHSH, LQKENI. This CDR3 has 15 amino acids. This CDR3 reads CASSPPATANSPLHF. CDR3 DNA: TGTGCCAGCTCACCACCGGCCACAGCAAATTCACCCCTCCACTTT.

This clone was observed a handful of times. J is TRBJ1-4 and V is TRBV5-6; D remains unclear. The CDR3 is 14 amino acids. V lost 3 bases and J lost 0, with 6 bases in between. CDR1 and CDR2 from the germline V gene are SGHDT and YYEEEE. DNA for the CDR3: TGTGCCAGCAGCTCGAGAGCAACTAATGAAAAACTGTTTTTT. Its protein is CASSSRATNEKLFF.

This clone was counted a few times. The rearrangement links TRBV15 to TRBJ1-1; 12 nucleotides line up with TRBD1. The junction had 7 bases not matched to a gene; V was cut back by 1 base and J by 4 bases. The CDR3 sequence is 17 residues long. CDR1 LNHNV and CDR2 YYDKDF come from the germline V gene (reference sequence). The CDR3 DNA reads TGTGCCACCAGCAGAGCCGGGACAGGGGGCGCGAGCACTGAAGCTTTCTTT. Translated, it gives CATSRAGTGGASTEAFF.

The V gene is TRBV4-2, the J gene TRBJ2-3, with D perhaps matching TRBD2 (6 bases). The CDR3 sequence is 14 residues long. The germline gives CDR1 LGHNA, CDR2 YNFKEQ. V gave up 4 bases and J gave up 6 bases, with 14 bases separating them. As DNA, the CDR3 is TGTGCCAGCAGCCGGGACTCTGGGATGGATACGCAGTATTTT. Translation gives CASSRDSGMDTQYF.

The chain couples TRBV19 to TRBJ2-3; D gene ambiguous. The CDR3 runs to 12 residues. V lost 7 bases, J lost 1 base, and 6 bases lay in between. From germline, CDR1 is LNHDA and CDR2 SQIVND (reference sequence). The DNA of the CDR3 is TGTGCCAGTACCCAGGGCACAGATACGCAGTATTTT. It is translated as CASTQGTDTQYF.

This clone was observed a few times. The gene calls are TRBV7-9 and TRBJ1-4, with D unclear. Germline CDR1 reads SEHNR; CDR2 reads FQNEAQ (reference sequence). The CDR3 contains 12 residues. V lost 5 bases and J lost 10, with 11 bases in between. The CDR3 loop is CASSQEDRKLFF. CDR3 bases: TGTGCCAGCAGCCAGGAGGATCGAAAACTGTTTTTT.

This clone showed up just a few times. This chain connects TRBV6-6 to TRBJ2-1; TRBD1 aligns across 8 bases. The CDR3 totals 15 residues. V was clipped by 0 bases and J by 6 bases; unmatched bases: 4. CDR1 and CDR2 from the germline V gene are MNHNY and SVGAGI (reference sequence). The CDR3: CASSYSTGGGNEQFF. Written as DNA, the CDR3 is TGTGCCAGCAGTTACTCCACAGGGGGAGGCAATGAGCAGTTCTTC.

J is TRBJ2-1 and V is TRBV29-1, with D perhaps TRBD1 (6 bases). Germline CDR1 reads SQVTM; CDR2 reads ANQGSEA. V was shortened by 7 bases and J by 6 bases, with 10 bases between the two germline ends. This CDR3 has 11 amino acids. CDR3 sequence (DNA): TGCAGCGCAGACAGGTCCAATGAGCAGTTCTTC. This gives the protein CSADRSNEQFF.

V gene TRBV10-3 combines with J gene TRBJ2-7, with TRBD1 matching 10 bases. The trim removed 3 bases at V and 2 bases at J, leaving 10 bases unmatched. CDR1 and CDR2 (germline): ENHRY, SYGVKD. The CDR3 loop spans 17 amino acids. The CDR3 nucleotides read TGTGCCATCAGTGACCCTGGGTGGGACAGGGGAACCTACGAGCAGTACTTC. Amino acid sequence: CAISDPGWDRGTYEQYF.

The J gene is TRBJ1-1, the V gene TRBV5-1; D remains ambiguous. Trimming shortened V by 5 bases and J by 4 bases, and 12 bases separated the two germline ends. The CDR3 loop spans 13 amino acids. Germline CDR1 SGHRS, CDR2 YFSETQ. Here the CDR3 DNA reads TGCGCCAGCAGTAAGGACTTGGGCACTGAAGCTTTCTTT. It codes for CASSKDLGTEAFF.

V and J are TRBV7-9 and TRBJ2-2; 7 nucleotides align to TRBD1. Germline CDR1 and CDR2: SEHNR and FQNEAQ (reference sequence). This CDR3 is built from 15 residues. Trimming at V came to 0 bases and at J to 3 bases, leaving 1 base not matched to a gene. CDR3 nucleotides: TGTGCCAGCAGCTTAGCAGGGGGCTACACCGGGGAGCTGTTTTTT. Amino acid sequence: CASSLAGGYTGELFF.